This TCR beta chain stems from a study of OX40 agonist ivuxolimab in advanced cancers. Study as a whole: Ivuxolimab, an antibody acting as an agonist of OX40 (CD134), was used to treat patients. Allowance was made for prior anti-PD-1, anti-PD-L1 or anti-CTLA-4 therapy, and roughly 40% had some.

Overall study findings and caveats: More expanded clones were seen, on average, in CD8+ T cells than in CD4+. Not determined was the antigen specificity of the expanded peripheral T cells.

Data came from immunoSEQ multiplex PCR; TCRdb stores just in-frame clones and leaves some out. The table has 150,000 to 190,000 clones, 94% seen once; the top ten hold about 0.33%. The CDR3 totals 15 residues. Looked up from germline, CDR1 is SGHDN and CDR2 is FVKESK. Trimming stripped 4 bases from V and 5 bases from J, with 17 bases between. On this clone itself: Its specificity is unknown.

The V and J genes are TRBV14 and TRBJ2-5, with TRBD1 as a possible D gene (6 bases). Sequences were derived from CD4+ or CD8+ T cells sorted from blood, sampled in a trial of the OX40 agonist ivuxolimab. The clonotype was recovered from an adult with an advanced solid tumor such as melanoma, head and neck, liver or kidney cancer. CDR3 DNA: TGTGCCAGCAGCCCCTATCGAGGGGGTAAGGAGACCCAGTACTTC. Amino acids: CASSPYRGGKETQYF.